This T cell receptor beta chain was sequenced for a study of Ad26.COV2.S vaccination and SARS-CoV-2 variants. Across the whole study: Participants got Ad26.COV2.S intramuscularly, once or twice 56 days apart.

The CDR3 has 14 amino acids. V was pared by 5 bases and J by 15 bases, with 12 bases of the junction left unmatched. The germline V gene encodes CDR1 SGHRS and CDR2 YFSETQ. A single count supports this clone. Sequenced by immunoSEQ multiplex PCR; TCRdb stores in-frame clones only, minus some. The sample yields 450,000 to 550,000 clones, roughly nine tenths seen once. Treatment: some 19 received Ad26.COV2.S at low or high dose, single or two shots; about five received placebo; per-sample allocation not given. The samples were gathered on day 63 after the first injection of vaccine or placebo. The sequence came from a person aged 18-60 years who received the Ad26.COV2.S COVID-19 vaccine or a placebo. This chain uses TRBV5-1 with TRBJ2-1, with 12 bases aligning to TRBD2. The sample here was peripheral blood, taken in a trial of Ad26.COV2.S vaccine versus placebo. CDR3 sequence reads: CASSWTSGAPLWFF. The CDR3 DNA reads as TGCGCCAGCAGTTGGACTAGCGGGGCGCCCTTGTGGTTCTTC. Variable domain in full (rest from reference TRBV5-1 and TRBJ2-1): KAGVTQTPRYLIKTRGQQVTLSCSPISGHRSVSWYQQTPGQGLQFLFEYFSETQRNKGNFPGRFSGRQFSNSRSEMNVSTLELGDSALYLCASSWTSGAPLWFFGPGTRLTVL.